The text below deals with one TCR beta chain. The data were obtained in a study of OX40 agonist ivuxolimab in advanced cancers. Looked up from germline, CDR1 is KGHSH and CDR2 is LQKENI. V was trimmed by 2 bases and J by 1 base, leaving 17 bases between them. The CDR3 consists of 17 residues. Generated by immunoSEQ multiplex PCR, the TCRdb table keeps only in-frame clones and is missing some. The sample yields 100,000 to 150,000 clones, about nine tenths seen once. The genes are TRBV18 and TRBJ1-2; no clear D. The receptor was derived from an adult with an advanced solid tumor such as melanoma, head and neck, liver or kidney cancer. Sequencing was performed on CD4+ or CD8+ T cells sorted from blood, taken in a trial of the OX40 agonist ivuxolimab. The CDR3 DNA reads as TGTGCCAGCTCACCATCGCCTTCCCAGGCGTTTAACTATGGCTACACCTTC. As protein: CASSPSPSQAFNYGYTF.